The T cell receptor beta chain described here comes from a study of shared clonotypes between healthy human individuals. The CDR3 totals 12 residues. Trimming cost V 5 bases and J 7 bases, with 8 bases left between them. In germline, CDR1 is SEHNR, CDR2 FQNEAQ (reference sequence). TCRdb's copy holds only in-frame clones and misses some; the assay was immunoSEQ multiplex PCR. The data contain 1,100,000 or so clones, about 80% of them singletons. General study points: At large depth, rarefaction still showed sorted-subset sequencing to be incomplete. Among the subsets, naive ones generally showed larger estimated richness than memory ones. There were few donors, and this limited the genetic and exposure-history diversity represented.

Naive CD4+ cells were CD45RA-selected; the remaining cells were memory. Of note for this clone: Its matching antigen is unknown.

Source material: memory CD4+ T cells from PBMCs. Subset reported: CD45RA-negative fraction. The chain employs TRBV7-9 and TRBJ1-4, with D maybe TRBD1 (6 bases). The sequence came from a man aged 18 to 35 in good health. Some clones in this sample may be carry-over from other donors' samples. The CDR3 loop is CASSAGVEKLFF. CDR3 coding DNA: TGTGCCAGCAGCGCAGGGGTTGAAAAACTGTTTTTT.